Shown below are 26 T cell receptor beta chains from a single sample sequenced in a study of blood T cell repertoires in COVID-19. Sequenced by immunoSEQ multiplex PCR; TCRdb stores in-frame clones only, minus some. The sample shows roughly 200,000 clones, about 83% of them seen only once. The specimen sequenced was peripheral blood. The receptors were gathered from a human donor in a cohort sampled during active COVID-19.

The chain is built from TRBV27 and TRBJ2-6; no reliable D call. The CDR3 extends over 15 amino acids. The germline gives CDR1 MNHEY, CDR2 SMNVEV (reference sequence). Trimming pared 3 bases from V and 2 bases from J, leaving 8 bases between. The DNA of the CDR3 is TGTGCCAGCAGTTTCAAGCTAGCTGGGGCCAACGTCCTGACTTTC. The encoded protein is CASSFKLAGANVLTF. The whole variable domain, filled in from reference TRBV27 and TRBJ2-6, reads EAQVTQNPRYLITVTGKKLTVTCSQNMNHEYMSWYRQDPGLGLRQIYYSMNVEVTDKGDVPEGYKVSRKEKRNFPLILESPSPNQTSLYFCASSFKLAGANVLTFGAGSRLTVL.

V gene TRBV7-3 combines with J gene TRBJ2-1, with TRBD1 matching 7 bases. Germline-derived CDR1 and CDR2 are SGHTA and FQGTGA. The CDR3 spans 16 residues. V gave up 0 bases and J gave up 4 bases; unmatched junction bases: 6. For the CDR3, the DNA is TGTGCCAGCAGCTTAACAGGGGGCGGATTTTACAATGAGCAGTTCTTC. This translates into CASSLTGGGFYNEQFF.

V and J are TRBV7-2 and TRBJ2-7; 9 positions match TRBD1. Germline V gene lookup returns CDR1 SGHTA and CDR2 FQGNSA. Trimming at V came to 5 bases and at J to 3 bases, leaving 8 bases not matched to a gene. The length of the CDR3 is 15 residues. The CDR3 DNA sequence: TGTGCCAGCAGCCCACCGGGACAGGGTTTCTACGAGCAGTACTTC. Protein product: CASSPPGQGFYEQYF.

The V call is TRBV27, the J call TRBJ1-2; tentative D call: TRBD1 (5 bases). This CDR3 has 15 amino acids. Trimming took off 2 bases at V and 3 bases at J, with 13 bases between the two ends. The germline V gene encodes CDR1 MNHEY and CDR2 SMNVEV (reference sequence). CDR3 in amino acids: CASSLSPGTDYGYTF. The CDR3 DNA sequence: TGTGCCAGCAGTTTAAGCCCCGGGACTGACTATGGCTACACCTTC.

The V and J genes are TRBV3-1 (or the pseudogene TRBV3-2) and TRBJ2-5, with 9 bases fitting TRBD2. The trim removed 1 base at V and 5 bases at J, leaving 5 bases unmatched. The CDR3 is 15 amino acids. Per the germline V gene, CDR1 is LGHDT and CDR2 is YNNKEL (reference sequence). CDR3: CASSQVRAGGETQYF. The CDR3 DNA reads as TGTGCCAGCAGCCAAGTGAGAGCGGGAGGCGAGACCCAGTACTTC.

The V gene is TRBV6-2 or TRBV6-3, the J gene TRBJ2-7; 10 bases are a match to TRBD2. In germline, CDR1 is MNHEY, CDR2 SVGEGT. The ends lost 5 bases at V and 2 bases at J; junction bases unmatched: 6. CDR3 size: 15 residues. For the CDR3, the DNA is TGTGCCAGCAGTGGAAGCAGCGGGAGGGCCTACGAGCAGTACTTC. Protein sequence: CASSGSSGRAYEQYF.

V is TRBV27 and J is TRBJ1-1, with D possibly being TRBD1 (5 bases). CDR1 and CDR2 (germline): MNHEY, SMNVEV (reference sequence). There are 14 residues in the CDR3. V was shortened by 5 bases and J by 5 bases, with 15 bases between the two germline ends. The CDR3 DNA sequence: TGTGCCAGCAGTCTTGGGACCCGGGGGACTGAAGCTTTCTTT. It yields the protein CASSLGTRGTEAFF.

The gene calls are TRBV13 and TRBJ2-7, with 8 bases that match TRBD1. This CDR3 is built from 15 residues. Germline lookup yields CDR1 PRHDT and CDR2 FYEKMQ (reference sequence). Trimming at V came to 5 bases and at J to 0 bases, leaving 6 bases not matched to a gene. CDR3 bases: TGTGCCAGCAGCCCCTGGACAGGGCGCTCCTACGAGCAGTACTTC. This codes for CASSPWTGRSYEQYF.

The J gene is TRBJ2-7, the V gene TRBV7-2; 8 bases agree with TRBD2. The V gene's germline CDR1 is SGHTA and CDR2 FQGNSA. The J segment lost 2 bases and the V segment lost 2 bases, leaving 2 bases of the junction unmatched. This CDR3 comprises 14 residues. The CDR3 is CASSLQRGPYEQYF. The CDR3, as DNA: TGTGCCAGCAGCTTACAGCGGGGGCCCTACGAGCAGTACTTC.

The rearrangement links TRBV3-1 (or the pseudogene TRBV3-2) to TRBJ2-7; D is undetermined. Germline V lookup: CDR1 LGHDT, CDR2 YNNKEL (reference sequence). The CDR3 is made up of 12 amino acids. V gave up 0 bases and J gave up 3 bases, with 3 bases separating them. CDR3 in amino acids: CASSQDRYEQYF. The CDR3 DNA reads TGTGCCAGCAGCCAAGATCGCTACGAGCAGTACTTC.

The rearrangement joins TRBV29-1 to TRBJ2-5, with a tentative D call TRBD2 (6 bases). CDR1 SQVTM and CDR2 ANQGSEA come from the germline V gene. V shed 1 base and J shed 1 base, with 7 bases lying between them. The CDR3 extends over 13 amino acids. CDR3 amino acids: CSVEATSQETQYF. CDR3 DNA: TGCAGCGTTGAAGCGACTAGCCAAGAGACCCAGTACTTC.

CDR3 amino acids: CASSYSNIAKNIQYF. The CDR3 coding sequence is TGTGCCAGCAGTTACTCGAACATAGCCAAAAACATTCAGTACTTC. The chain carries TRBV6-5 and TRBJ2-4; D not certain. CDR1 is MNHEY, CDR2 SVGAGI, per germline. Between the trimmed V and J ends, which lost 0 bases and 0 bases, there was a span of 6 bases. This CDR3 is built from 15 residues.

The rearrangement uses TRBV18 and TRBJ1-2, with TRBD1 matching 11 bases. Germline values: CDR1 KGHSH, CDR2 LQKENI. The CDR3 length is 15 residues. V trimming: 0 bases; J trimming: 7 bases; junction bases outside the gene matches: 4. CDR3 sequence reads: CASSPPGQGGTGYTF. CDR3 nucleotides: TGTGCCAGCTCACCACCGGGACAGGGGGGTACTGGCTACACCTTC.

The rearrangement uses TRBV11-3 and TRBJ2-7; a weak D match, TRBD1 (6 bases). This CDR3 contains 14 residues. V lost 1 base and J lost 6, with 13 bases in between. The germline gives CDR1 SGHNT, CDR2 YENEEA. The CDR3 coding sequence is TGTGCCAGCAGCTTAGCAGGGGCAGGGCGCGAGCAGTACTTC. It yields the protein CASSLAGAGREQYF.

CDR3 residues: CASSLAQGYEQYF. DNA for the CDR3: TGTGCCAGCAGCTTAGCCCAGGGGTACGAGCAGTACTTC. The genes are TRBV7-2 and TRBJ2-7, with TRBD1 as a possible D gene (6 bases). From germline, CDR1 is SGHTA and CDR2 FQGNSA. Deletions cut 0 bases from V and 4 bases from J, with 7 bases between. The CDR3 is 13 amino acids.

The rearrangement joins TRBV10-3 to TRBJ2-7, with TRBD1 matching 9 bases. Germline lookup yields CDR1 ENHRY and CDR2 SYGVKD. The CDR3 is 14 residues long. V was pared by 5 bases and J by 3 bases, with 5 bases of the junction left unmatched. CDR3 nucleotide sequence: TGTGCCATCAGTCCCGGGACAGGGATCTACGAGCAGTACTTC. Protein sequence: CAISPGTGIYEQYF.

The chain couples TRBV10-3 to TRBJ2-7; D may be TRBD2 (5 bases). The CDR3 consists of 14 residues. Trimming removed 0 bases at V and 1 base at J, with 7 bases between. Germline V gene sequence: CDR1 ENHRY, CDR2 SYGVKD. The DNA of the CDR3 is TGTGCCATCAGTGAGTCGACGGGGTCCTACGAGCAGTACTTC. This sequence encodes CAISESTGSYEQYF.

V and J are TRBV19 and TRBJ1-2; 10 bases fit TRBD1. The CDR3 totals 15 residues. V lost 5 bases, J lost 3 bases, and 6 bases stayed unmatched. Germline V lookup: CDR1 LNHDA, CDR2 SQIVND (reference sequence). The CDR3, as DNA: TGTGCCAGTAGTGTCCCAGGGACAGGGGACTATGGCTACACCTTC. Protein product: CASSVPGTGDYGYTF.

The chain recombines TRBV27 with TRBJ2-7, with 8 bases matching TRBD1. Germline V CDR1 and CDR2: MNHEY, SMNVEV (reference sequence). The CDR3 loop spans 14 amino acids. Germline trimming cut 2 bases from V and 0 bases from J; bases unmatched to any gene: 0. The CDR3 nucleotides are TGTGCCAGCAGTTTAACAGGGGGCTCCTACGAGCAGTACTTC. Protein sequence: CASSLTGGSYEQYF.

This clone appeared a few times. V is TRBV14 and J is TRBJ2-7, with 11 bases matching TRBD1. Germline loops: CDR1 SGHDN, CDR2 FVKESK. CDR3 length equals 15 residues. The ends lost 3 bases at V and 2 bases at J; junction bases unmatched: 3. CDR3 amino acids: CASSHPDRGPYEQYF. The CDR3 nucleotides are TGTGCCAGCAGCCACCCGGACAGGGGGCCCTACGAGCAGTACTTC.

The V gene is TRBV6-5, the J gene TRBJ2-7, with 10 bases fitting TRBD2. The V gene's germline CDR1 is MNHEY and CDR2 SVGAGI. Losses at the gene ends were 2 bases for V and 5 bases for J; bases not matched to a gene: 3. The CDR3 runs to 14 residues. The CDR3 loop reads CASSYEREGHEQYF. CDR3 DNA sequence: TGTGCCAGCAGTTACGAGCGGGAGGGCCACGAGCAGTACTTC.

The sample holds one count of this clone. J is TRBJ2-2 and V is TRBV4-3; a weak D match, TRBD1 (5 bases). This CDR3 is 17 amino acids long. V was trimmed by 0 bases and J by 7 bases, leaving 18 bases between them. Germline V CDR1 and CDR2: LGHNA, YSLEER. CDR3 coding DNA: TGCGCCAGCAGCCAAGATGGGGTTGGGGCGTATGGCGGGGAGCTGTTTTTT. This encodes CASSQDGVGAYGGELFF.

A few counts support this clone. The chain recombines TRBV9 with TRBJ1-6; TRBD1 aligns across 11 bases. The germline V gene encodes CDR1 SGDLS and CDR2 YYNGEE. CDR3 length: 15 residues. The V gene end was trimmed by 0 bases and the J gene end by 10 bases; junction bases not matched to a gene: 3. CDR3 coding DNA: TGTGCCAGCAGCGTAGGGGGACAGGGGGAATCACCCCTCCACTTT. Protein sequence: CASSVGGQGESPLHF. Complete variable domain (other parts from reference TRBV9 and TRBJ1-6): DSGVTQTPKHLITATGQRVTLRCSPRSGDLSVYWYQQSLDQGLQFLIQYYNGEERAKGNILERFSAQQFPDLHSELNLSSLELGDSALYFCASSVGGQGESPLHFGNGTRLTVT.

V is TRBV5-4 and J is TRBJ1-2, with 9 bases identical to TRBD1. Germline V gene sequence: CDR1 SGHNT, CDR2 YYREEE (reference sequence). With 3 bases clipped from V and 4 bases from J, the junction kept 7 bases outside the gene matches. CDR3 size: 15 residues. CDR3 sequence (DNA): TGTGCCAGCAGCTCGCGACAGGGGGTCGGCTATGGCTACACCTTC. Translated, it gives CASSSRQGVGYGYTF.

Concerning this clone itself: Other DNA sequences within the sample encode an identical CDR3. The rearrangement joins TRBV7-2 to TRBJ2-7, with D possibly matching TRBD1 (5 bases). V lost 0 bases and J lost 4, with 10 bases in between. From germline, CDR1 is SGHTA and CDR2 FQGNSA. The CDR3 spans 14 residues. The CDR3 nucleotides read TGTGCCAGCAGCTTAGCGGCAGGGCGGTACGAGCAGTACTTC. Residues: CASSLAAGRYEQYF.

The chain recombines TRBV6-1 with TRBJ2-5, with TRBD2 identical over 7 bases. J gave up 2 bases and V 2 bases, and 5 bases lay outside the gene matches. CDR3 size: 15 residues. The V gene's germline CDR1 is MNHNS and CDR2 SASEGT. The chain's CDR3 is CASSEFRGGQETQYF. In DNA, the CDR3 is TGTGCCAGCAGTGAATTTAGGGGAGGGCAAGAGACCCAGTACTTC.